This T cell receptor (beta chain) appears in the sequencing data of a study of T cell responses to AZD1222 COVID-19 vaccine (dated by TCRdb to the early 2020s). At the level of the whole study: AZD1222 recipients whose second dose came at about 4 weeks and those whose second dose came at about 12 weeks were combined into one group, since spike-specific TCR depth and breadth did not differ between the two schedules. TCR sequencing covered more than 230 trial participants: 207 given two doses of AZD1222 and 26 given two doses of MenACWY control vaccine. Trial participants were enrolled by age into 18-55, 56-69 and 70-plus year subgroups, with approximately 150, 30 and 60 TCR-sequenced participants respectively.

A distance of 10 bases separates the germline ends of V and J, which lose 5 bases and 2 bases respectively. The CDR3 spans 13 residues, from the cysteine through the phenylalanine. Only the CDR3 region is kept as DNA, spanning 39 bases read in frame from base 1. CDR1 and CDR2 are drawn from the germline V gene: SGHTA, FQGNSA. Note on this clone: Its antigen remains undetermined. No much larger clonotype is one base removed from it; base qualities were not supplied.

The CDR3 regions of human TCRbeta chains were analyzed by immunosequencing. The authors processed their data as follows. TCRs in the repertoires were compared against a reference library of SARS-CoV-2-specific TCRs that had been generated with the MIRA antigen-specificity platform. Breadth was defined as the fraction of unique TCRs that were SARS-CoV-2-associated, and depth was defined as the fraction of total T cells that were SARS-CoV-2-associated. Using the MIRA data, each spike-specific TCR was mapped to the spike region that the TCR reacts to and placed in a CD4 or CD8 class. Log10-transformed breadth and depth values were compared by one-way ANOVA with Sidak's multiple comparisons tests. This immuneACCESS table, as held by TCRdb, lists in-frame sequences with V and J called but not all clones. Of the missing ones, under half trace to an unresolved V gene in checked studies; the others have no known cause. V and J calls and clone size are copied from that table; D and trimming were computed from the DNA. The sample table lists roughly 78,000 clones, around four fifths of them with a count of one. The ten largest clones capture 2.9% of the sample.

This sample's time point label indicates: baseline before first vaccination. The vaccinee samples were drawn from two UK trials, COV001 and COV002, one of which was a single-blind randomized controlled phase 2/3 trial testing AZD1222 (ChAdOx1 nCoV-19) in healthy adults. Trial participant PBMC samples were collected at day 0 and day 28 after the second dose for TCRbeta chain sequencing. Overall study results and their limits: The vaccine-associated CD4 TCRs covered the entire spike protein, and the dominant responses fell in regions 160-218 and 743-854. Conclusions about previously exposed vaccinees are limited, since just 5 or 6 AZD1222 recipients were seropositive for SARS-CoV-2 at baseline. Reportedly, almost half of the unique spike-specific TCRs recognized epitopes lying outside the regions that are mutated in the B.1.351 and B.1.1.7 variants. Spike-specific TCR breadth and depth rose significantly after two AZD1222 doses compared with day 0 and with MenACWY recipients. Most participants were white British and females outnumbered males, and the authors suggested that clonal diversity may have been underestimated. Because no day 14 peak-response samples were available, the repertoires could be characterized only after the peak T cell response. In the small 56-69-year group, the increase in depth fell short of significance, most likely because of low power.

This TCR came from an adult in good health. Here the sequenced sample was peripheral blood, taken on day 0 of AZD1222 vaccination. The rearranged segments are TRBV7-2 and TRBJ2-7, with TRBD1 perhaps the D gene, on 6 matching bases. The CDR3 region reads CASSRDMTYEQYF. DNA sequence: TGTGCCAGCAGCAGGGACATGACCTACGAGCAGTACTTC.